This TCR beta chain derives from a study of CD8+CD57+ T cells in acquired aplastic anemia. Across the whole study: DNA from sorted CD4+ and CD8+ cells averaged around 3 ug.

Genomic DNA provided the template from which TCR beta VDJ and CDR3 profiles were obtained. TCRdb analysed the reads with MiXCR anew, one entry per CDR3 protein. The table records just over 450,000 distinct CDR3 sequences, roughly a third of them present only once. Patients included in sequencing had previously demonstrated CD8+CD57+ cell expansion by flow cytometry. Severe acquired aplastic anemia affected all patients. This clonotype came up a few times. The antigen is undetermined. This CDR3 contains 15 residues. Germline-derived CDR1 and CDR2 are LNHDA and SQIVND (reference sequence). V was clipped by 1 base and J by 1 base, with 10 bases between them. Findings and limits, study-wide: Some 29 CD8+ CDR3 sequences were shared between patients and controls. Patients and controls were not found to differ significantly in CD8+ Simpson's diversity.

The source material was sorted CD4+, CD8+, or CD8+CD57+ T cells (not recorded which) from PBMCs. The chain employs TRBV19 and TRBJ1-1, with unresolved D. This TCR derives from a human donor with aplastic anemia. CDR3 DNA: TGTGCCAGTAGTATAGCCCCCTTAGGGAACACTGAAGCTTTCTTT. Translated: CASSIAPLGNTEAFF.